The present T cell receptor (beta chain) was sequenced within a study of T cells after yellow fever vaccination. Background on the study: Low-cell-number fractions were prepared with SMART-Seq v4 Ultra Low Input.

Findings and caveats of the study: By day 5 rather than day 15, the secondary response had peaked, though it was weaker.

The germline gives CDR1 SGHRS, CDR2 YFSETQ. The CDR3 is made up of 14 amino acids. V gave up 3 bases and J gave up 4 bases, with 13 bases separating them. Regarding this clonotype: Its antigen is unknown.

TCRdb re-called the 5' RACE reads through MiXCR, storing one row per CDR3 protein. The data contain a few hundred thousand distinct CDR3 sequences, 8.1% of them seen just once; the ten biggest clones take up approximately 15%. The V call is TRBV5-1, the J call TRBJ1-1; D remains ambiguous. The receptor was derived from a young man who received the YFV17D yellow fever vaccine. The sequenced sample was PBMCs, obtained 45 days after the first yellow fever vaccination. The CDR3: CASSSRKDSTEAFF. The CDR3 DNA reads TGCGCCAGCAGCTCCCGTAAGGATAGCACTGAAGCTTTCTTT.